This is a list of T cell receptor beta chains from one sample in a study of T cells after yellow fever vaccination. TCRdb reprocessed the 5' RACE reads with MiXCR, giving one entry per CDR3 protein. The table has some 670,000 distinct CDR3 sequences, roughly an eighth seen once. This specimen consisted of PBMCs, obtained on the day of the yellow fever booster vaccination. These receptors all stem from a man aged 25 to 45 who received the YFV17D yellow fever vaccine. CDR3s include the opening cysteine and the closing phenylalanine or tryptophan. A D gene is named only where the DNA matches it firmly. Clone size, where shown, is once, few, many, or a class for clones that have expanded.

>NA|TRBV9|NA|TRBJ2-5
TGTGCCAGCAGCGATCCCGGGAGAGAAGAGACCCAGTACTTC
CASSDPGREETQYF
>NA|TRBV7-3|TRBD2|TRBJ2-3
TGTGCCAGCAGCCCCAGTCGGAGCGGGAGTCGAAGGGAGGATACGCAGTATTTT
CASSPSRSGSRREDTQYF
>few|TRBV5-1|NA|TRBJ2-2
TGCGCCAGCAGCAGATTTGGTTCCGGGGAGCTGTTTTTT
CASSRFGSGELFF
>NA|TRBV6-5|NA|TRBJ2-1
TGTGCCAGCAGTTATTCCGGGCCCTCCCTCAATGAGCAGTTCTTC
CASSYSGPSLNEQFF
>few|TRBV7-9|NA|TRBJ1-1
TGTGCCAGCAGCACTCGACAGGAGACTGAAGCTTTCTTT
CASSTRQETEAFF
>NA|TRBV18|NA|TRBJ1-1
TGTGCCAGCTCACCACGCAGGGAGAGCACTGAAGCTTTCTTT
CASSPRRESTEAFF
>few|TRBV5-1|NA|TRBJ2-5
TGCGCCAGCAGCTTCAGACAGATACAAGAGACCCAGTACTTC
CASSFRQIQETQYF
>NA|TRBV29-1|TRBD2|TRBJ2-4
TGCAGCGTTGTCTGGGAGCGGGAGTTGGCCAAAAACATTCAGTACTTC
CSVVWERELAKNIQYF
>NA|TRBV29-1|NA|TRBJ2-2
TGCAGCGTCATTGTCTCCCAGAGTCGGAACACCGGGGAGCTGTTTTTT
CSVIVSQSRNTGELFF
>many|TRBV12-3/TRBV12-4|TRBD2|TRBJ2-4
TGTGCCAGCAGTGGAGCTAGCGGCCCAGGTACCAAAAACATTCAGTACTTC
CASSGASGPGTKNIQYF
>few|TRBV6-4|NA|TRBJ2-7
TGTGCCAGCATATTGGAGGAATCTTTC
CASILEESF
>many|TRBV12-3/TRBV12-4|NA|TRBJ2-7
TGTGCCAGCAGAACGACGGCATCCTACGAGCAGTACTTC
CASRTTASYEQYF
>NA|TRBV23-1|NA|TRBJ2-1
TGCGCCAGCAGTCAAAGATGGTGGATTAGCTCCTACAATGAGCAGTTCTTC
CASSQRWWISSYNEQFF
>NA|TRBV7-7|NA|TRBJ2-1
TGTGCCAGCAGCCAGACGGGCCCTAATGAGCAGTTCTTC
CASSQTGPNEQFF
>NA|TRBV7-6|NA|TRBJ2-3
TGTGCCAGCAGCCGAAATCCTCCGGACCCAGATACGCAGTATTTT
CASSRNPPDPDTQYF
>few|TRBV6-5|TRBD2|TRBJ2-1
TGTGCCAGCAGTTACACCGGGGGACTAGCGGGAGGTACGAATGAGCAGTTCTTC
CASSYTGGLAGGTNEQFF
>few|TRBV29-1|TRBD2|TRBJ2-3
TGCAGCGTTGAGCCGGGACTAGCGGTCACAGATACGCAGTATTTT
CSVEPGLAVTDTQYF
>NA|TRBV2|NA|TRBJ1-1
TGTGCCAGCAGTCCTGACAGTTCCCTGAACACTGAAGCTTTCTTT
CASSPDSSLNTEAFF
>NA|TRBV9|TRBD1|TRBJ1-5
TGTGCCAGCAGCAAGGGACAGTCCAATCAGCCCCAGCATTTT
CASSKGQSNQPQHF
>many|TRBV9|NA|TRBJ2-1
TGTGCCAGCAGCGTAGGCGGAGGATCCTACAATGAGCAGTTCTTC
CASSVGGGSYNEQFF
>NA|TRBV25-1|NA|TRBJ2-7
TGTGCCAGCAGTGAAATGGGGCCGACCTACGAGCAGTACTTC
CASSEMGPTYEQYF
>NA|TRBV20-1|NA|TRBJ2-1
TGCAGTGCTAGAGCCCCTCACTCCTACAATGAGCAGTTCTTC
CSARAPHSYNEQFF